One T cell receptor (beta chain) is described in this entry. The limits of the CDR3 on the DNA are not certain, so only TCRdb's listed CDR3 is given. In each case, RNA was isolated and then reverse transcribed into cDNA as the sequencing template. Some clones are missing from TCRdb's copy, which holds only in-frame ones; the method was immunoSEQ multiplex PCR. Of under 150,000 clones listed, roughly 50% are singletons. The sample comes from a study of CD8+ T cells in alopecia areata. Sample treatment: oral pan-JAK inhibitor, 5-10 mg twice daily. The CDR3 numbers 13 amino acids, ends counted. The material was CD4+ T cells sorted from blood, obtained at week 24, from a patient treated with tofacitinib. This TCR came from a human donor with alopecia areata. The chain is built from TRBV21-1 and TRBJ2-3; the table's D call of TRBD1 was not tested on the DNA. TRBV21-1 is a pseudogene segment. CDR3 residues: CASRTWGRGTQYF.